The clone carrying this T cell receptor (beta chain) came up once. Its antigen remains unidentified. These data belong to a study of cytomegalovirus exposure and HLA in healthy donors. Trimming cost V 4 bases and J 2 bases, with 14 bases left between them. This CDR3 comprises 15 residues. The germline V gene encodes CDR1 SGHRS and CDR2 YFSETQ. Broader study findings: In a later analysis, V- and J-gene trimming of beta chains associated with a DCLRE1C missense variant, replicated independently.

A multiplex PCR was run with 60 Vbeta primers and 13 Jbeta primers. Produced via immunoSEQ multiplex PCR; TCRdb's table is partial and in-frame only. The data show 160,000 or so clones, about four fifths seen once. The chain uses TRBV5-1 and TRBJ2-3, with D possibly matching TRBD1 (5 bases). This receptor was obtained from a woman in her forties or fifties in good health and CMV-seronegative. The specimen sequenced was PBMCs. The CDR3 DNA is TGCGCCAGCAGCCAGACAGCCCTGTACACAGATACGCAGTATTTT. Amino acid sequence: CASSQTALYTDTQYF.